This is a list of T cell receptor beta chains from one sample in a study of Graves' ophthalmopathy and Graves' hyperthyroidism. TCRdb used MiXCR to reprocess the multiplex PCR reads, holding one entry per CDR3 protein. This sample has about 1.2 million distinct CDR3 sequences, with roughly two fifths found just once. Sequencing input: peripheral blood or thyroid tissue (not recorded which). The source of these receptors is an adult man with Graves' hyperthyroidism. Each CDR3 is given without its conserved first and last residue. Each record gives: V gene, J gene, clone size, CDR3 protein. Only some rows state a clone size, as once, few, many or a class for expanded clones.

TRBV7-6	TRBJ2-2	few	ASSSRPETGANTGELF
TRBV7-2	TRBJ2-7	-	ASSLADTGYGYEQY
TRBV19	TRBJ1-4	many	ASSIGGQSGEKLF
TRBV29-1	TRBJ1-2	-	SATWTAGGGYT
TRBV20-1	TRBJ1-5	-	SATQGAGQPQH
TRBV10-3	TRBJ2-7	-	AISEGSSYEQY
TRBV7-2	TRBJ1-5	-	ASSTGTPDNQPQH
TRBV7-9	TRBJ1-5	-	ASSLGQYEQPQH
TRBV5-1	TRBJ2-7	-	ASSLALGAGAGEQY
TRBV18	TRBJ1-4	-	ASSLEVPRELF
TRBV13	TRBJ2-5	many	ASSPPRGRETQY
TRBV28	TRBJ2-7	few	ASSLYRDRARNEQY
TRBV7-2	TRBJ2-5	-	ATSGRTQETQY
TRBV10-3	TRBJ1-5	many	AISEYGIGGQPQH
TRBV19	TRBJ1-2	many	ASSAPEATNYGYT
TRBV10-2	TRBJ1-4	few	ASGLDQNLEKLF
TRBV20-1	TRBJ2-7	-	SATQALKAYEQY
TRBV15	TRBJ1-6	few	ATSSWTGDNSPLH
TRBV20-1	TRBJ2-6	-	SARDRNSEANVLT
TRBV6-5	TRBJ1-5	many	ASRQDRGSNQPQH
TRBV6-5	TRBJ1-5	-	ASSYSKPGNQPQH
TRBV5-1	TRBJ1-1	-	ASSSLPGQMNTEAF
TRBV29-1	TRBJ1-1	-	SVVGGIGRLEAF
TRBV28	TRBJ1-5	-	ASRPAGNQPQH
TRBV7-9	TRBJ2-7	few	ASSLRGQAYEQY
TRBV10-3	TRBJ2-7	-	ASSSTSWQIYEQY
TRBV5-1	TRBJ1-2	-	ASSPPEQGAEGYT
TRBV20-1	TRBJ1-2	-	SAPPGQGVRDYGYT
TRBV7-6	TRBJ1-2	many	ASSLDPGAYYGYT
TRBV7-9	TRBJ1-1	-	ASSSTGGFLSAEAF
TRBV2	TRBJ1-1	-	ASSEISAGGETEAF
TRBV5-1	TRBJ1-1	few	ASSFDISRGYTEAF
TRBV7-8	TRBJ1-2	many	ASSLYPGGYT
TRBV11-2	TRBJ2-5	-	ASSQGQERETQY
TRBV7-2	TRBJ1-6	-	ASSPRGEGQGTPLH
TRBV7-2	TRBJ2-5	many	ASSLVTSEKTQY
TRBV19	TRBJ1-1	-	ASSISQGANTEAF
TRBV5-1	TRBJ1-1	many	ASSFGEGEAF
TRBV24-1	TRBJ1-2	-	ATSKNTGGYT
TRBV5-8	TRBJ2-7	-	ASSFGTGEKQY
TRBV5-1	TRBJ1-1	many	ASSPEVYTEAF
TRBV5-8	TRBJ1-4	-	ASSLGQRDNEKLF
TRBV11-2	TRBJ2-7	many	ASSGQGAIYEQY
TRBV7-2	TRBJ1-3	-	ASSAPGEPSGNTIY
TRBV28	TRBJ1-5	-	ASSLGYHRVNQPQH
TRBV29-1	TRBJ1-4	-	SVVWGGQEKLF
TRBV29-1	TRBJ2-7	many	SVGPSGDEQY